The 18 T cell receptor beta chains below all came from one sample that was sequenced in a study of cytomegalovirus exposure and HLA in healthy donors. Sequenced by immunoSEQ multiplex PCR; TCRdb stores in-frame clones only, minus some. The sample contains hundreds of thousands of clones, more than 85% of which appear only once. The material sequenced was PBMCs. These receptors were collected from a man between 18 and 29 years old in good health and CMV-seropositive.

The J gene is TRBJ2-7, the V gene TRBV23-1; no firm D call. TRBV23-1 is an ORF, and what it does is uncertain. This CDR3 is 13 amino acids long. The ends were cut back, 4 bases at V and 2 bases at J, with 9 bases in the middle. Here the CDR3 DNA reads TGCGCCAGCAGTCTTGGGCACACCTACGAGCAGTACTTC. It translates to CASSLGHTYEQYF.

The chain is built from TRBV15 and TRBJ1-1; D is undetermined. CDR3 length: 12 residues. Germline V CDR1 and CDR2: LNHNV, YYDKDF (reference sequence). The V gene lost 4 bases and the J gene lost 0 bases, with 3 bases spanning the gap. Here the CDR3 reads CATSNMNTEAFF. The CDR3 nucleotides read TGTGCCACCAGCAATATGAACACTGAAGCTTTCTTT.

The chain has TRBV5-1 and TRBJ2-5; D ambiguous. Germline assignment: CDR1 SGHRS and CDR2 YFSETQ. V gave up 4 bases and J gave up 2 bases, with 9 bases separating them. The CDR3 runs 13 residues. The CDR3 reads CASSPDGQETQYF. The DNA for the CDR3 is TGCGCCAGCAGCCCTGACGGTCAAGAGACCCAGTACTTC.

The CDR3 spells CASSVGGANEQFF. The CDR3 DNA follows: TGTGCCAGCAGCGTAGGAGGGGCCAATGAGCAGTTCTTC. The chain uses TRBV9 and TRBJ2-1; D assignment may be TRBD1 or TRBD2 (5 bases each). Deletions cut 0 bases from V and 6 bases from J, with 7 bases between. CDR1 is SGDLS and CDR2 is YYNGEE in the germline V gene. The CDR3 loop spans 13 amino acids.

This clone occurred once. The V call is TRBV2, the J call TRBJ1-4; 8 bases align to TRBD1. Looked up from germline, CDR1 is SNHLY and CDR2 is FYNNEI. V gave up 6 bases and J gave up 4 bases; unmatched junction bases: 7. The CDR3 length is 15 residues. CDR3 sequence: CASRPMGQDNEKLFF. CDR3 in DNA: TGTGCCAGCAGACCCATGGGACAGGATAATGAAAAACTGTTTTTT.

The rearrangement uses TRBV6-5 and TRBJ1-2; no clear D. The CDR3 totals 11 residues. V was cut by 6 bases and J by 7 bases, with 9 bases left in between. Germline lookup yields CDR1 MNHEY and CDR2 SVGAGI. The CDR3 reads CASRGRGGYTF. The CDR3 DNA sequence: TGTGCCAGCAGAGGCAGAGGTGGCTACACCTTC.

CDR3 region: CASSWDTQETQYF. DNA of the CDR3: TGTGCCAGCAGCTGGGACACCCAAGAGACCCAGTACTTC. The chain couples TRBV7-9 to TRBJ2-5; tentative D call: TRBD1 (6 bases). The V end lost 4 bases, the J end lost 1 base, and 7 bases lay between the germline ends. CDR3 length equals 13 residues. CDR1 and CDR2 (germline): SEHNR, FQNEAQ (reference sequence).

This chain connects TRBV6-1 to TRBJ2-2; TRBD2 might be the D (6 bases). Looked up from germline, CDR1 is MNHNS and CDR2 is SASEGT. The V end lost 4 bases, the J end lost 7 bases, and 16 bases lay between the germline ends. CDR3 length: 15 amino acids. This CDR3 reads CASSGRDRGVGELFF. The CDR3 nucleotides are TGTGCCAGCAGTGGCCGGGACCGCGGGGTCGGGGAGCTGTTTTTT.

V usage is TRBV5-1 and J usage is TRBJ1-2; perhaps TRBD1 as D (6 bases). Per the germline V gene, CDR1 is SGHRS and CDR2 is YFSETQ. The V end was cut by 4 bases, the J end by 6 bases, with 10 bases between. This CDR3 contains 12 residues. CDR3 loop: CASSVTGDGYTF. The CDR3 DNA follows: TGCGCCAGCAGCGTGACAGGAGATGGCTACACCTTC. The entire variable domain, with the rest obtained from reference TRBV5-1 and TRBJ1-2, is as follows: KAGVTQTPRYLIKTRGQQVTLSCSPISGHRSVSWYQQTPGQGLQFLFEYFSETQRNKGNFPGRFSGRQFSNSRSEMNVSTLELGDSALYLCASSVTGDGYTFGSGTRLTVV.

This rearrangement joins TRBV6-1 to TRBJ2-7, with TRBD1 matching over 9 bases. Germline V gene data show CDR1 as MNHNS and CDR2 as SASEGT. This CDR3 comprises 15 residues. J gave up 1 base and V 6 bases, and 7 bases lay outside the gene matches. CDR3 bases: TGTGCCAGCAGACCTCCCGGACAGGGGTCCTACGAGCAGTACTTC. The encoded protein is CASRPPGQGSYEQYF.

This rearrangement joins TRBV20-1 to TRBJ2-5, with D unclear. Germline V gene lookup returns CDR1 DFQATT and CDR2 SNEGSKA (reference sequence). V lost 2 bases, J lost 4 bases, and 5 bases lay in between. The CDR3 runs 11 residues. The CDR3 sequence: CSARSRETQYF. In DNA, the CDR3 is TGCAGTGCTAGATCACGAGAGACCCAGTACTTC.

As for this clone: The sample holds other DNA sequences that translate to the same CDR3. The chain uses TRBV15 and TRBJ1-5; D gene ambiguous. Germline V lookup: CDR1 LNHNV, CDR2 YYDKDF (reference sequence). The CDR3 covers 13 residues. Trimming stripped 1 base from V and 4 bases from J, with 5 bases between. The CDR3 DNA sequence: TGTGCCACCAGCAGAGGAGGAAATCAGCCCCAGCATTTT. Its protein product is CATSRGGNQPQHF.

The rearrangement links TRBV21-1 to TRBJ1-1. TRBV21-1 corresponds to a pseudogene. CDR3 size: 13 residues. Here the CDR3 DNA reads TGTGCCAGCACTAAAGGAGCATCCACTGCAGCTTTCTTT. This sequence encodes CASTKGASTAAFF.

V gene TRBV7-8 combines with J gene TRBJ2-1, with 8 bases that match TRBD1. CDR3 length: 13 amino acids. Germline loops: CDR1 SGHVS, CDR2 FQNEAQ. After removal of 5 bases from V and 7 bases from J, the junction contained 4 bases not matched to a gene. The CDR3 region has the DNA TGTGCCAGCAGCCTAAGACAGGGGAATGAGCAGTTCTTC. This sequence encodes CASSLRQGNEQFF.

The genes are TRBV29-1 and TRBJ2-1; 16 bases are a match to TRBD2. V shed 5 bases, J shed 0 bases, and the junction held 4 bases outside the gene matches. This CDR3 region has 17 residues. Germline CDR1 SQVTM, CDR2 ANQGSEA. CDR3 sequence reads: CSVLGLAGGSSYNEQFF. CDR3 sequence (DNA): TGCAGCGTTCTGGGACTAGCGGGAGGGAGCTCCTACAATGAGCAGTTCTTC.

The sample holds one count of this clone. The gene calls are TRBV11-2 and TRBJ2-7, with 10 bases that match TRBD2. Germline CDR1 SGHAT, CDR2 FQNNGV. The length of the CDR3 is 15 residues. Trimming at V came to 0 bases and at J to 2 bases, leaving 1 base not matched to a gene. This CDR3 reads CASSLELAGPYEQYF. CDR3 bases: TGTGCCAGCAGCTTAGAACTAGCGGGACCCTACGAGCAGTACTTC. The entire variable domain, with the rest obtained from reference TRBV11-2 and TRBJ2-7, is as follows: EAGVAQSPRYKIIEKRQSVAFWCNPISGHATLYWYQQILGQGPKLLIQFQNNGVVDDSQLPKDRFSAERLKGVDSTLKIQPAKLEDSAVYLCASSLELAGPYEQYFGPGTRLTVT.

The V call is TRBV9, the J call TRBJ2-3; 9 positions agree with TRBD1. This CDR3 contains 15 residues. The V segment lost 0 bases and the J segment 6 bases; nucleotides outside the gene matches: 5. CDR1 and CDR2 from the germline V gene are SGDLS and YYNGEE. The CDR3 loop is CASSVAGQGSDTQYF. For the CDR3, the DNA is TGTGCCAGCAGCGTAGCTGGACAGGGGTCGGATACGCAGTATTTT.

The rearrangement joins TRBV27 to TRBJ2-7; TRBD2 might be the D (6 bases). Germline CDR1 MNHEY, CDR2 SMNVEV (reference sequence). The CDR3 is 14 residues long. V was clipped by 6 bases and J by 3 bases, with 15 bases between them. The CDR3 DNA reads TGTGCCAGCAGGAATAGCGGAGAGGACTACGAGCAGTACTTC. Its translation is CASRNSGEDYEQYF.